The TCR beta chain described here comes from a study of blood T cell repertoires in COVID-19. At the level of the study: Acute and convalescent COVID-19 specimens originated in the United States, Italy and Spain. Nucleic acid was either cDNA or gDNA, and it came from T cells, B-cell-depleted T cells, or PBMCs.

The CDR3 is made up of 14 amino acids. The germline CDR1 and CDR2 sequences are ENHRY and SYGVKD. V dropped 8 bases and J dropped 2; count of bases not matched to a gene: 4. TCRdb's copy holds only in-frame clones and misses some; the assay was immunoSEQ multiplex PCR. Of more than 200,000 clones detected, around 89% appear once; the ten largest clones hold over 4%. Participant-given clinical history determined each cohort assignment. Among Cohort 3 donors, those recovered had two negative PCRs, clearance, or symptom resolution. The receptor was derived from a woman in her twenties or thirties who had recovered from COVID-19. V is TRBV10-3 and J is TRBJ2-3; TRBD1 agrees at 10 bases. The sample consisted of PBMCs or T cells enriched from blood (not recorded which). CDR3 residues: CAIGGTGVTDTQYF. The CDR3 DNA reads TGTGCCATCGGCGGGACAGGGGTCACAGATACGCAGTATTTT.